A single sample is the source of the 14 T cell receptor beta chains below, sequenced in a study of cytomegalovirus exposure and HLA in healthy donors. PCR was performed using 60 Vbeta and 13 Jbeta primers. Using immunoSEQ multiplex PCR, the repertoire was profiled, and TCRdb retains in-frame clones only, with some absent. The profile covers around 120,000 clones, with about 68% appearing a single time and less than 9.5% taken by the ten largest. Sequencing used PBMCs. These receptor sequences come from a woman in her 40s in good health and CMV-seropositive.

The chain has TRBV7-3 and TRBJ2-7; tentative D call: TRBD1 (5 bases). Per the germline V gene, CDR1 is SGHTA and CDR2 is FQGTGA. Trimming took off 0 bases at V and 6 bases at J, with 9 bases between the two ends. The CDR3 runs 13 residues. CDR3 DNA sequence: TGTGCCAGCAGCTTAACCGCGCAGGGCGAGCAGTACTTC. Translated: CASSLTAQGEQYF. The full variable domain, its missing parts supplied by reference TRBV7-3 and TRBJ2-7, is GAGVSQTPSNKVTEKGKYVELRCDPISGHTALYWYRQSLGQGPEFLIYFQGTGAADDSGLPNDRFFAVRPEGSVSTLKIQRTERGDSAVYLCASSLTAQGEQYFGPGTRLTVT.

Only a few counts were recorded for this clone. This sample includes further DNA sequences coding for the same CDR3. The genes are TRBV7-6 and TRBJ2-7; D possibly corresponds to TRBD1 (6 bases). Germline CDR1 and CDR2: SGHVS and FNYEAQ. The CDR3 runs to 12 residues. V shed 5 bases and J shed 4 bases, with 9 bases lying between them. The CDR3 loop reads CASSPDRYEQYF. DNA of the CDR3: TGTGCCAGCAGCCCCGACAGGTACGAGCAGTACTTC.

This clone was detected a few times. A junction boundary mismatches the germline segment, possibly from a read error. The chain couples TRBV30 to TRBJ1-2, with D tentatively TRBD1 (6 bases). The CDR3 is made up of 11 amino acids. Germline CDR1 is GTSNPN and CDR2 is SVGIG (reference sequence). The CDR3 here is CAWSETGTPLF. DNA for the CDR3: TGTGCCTGGAGTGAAACAGGGACCCCTTTATTC. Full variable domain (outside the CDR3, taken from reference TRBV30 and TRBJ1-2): SQTIHQWPATLVQPVGSPLSLECTVEGTSNPNLYWYRQAAGRGLQLLFYSVGIGQISSEVPQNLSASRPQDRQFILSSKKLLLSDSGFYLCAWSETGTPLFGSGTRLTVV.

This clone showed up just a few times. Here the CDR3 reads CASYDRGRGEQFF. Written as DNA, the CDR3 is TGTGCCAGCTATGACAGGGGGCGCGGTGAGCAGTTCTTC. This sequence joins TRBV6-1 and TRBJ2-1, with 10 bases aligning to TRBD1. V trimming: 8 bases; J trimming: 9 bases; junction bases outside the gene matches: 7. The CDR3 runs 13 residues. CDR1 is MNHNS and CDR2 is SASEGT in the germline V gene.

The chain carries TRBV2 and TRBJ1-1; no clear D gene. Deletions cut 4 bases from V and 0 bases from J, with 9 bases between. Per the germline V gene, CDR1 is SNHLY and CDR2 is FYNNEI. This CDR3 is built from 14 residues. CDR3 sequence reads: CASSVSEMNTEAFF. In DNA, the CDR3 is TGTGCCAGCAGTGTATCGGAGATGAACACTGAAGCTTTCTTT.

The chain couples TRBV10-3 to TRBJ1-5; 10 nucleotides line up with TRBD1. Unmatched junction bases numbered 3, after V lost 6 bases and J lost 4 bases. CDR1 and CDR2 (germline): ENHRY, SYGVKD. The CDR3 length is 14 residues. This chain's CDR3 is CAISSGQGNQPQHF. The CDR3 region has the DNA TGTGCCATCAGCTCGGGACAGGGGAATCAGCCCCAGCATTTT.

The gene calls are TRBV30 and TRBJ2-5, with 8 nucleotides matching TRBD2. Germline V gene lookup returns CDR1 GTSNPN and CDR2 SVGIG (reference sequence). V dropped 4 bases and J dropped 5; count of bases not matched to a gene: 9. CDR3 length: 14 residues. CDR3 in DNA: TGTGCCTGGAATCAGGGGTCGGGAGGGGAGACCCAGTACTTC. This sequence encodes CAWNQGSGGETQYF.

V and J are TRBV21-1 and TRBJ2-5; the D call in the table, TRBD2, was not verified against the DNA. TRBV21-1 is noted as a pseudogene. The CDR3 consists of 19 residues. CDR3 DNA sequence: TGTGCCAGCAGCAAAGCGCGGGTTATTGGGCTGCACCATCAAGAGACCCAGTACTTC. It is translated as CASSKARVIGLHHQETQYF.

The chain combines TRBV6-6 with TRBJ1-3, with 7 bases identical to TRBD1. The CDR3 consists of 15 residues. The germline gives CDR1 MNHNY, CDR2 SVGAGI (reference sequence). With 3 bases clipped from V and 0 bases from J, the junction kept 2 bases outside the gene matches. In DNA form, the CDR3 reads TGTGCCAGCAGTTATCAGGGGGACTCTGGAAACACCATATATTTT. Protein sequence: CASSYQGDSGNTIYF.

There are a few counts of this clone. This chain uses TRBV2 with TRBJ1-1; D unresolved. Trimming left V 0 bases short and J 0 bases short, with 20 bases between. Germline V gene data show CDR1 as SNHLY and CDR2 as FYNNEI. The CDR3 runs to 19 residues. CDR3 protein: CASSEALAFGNKMNTEAFF. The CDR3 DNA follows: TGTGCCAGCAGTGAAGCATTAGCATTCGGAAACAAAATGAACACTGAAGCTTTCTTT. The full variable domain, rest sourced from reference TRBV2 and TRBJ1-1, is EPEVTQTPSHQVTQMGQEVILRCVPISNHLYFYWYRQILGQKVEFLVSFYNNEISEKSEIFDDQFSVERPDGSNFTLKIRSTKLEDSAMYFCASSEALAFGNKMNTEAFFGQGTRLTVV.

The CDR3 nucleotides are TGTGCCAGCAGCCCCAGGGGACTATCACCCTACGAGCAGTACTTC. It encodes CASSPRGLSPYEQYF. This sequence joins TRBV6-5 and TRBJ2-7, with a weak D call TRBD2 (7 bases). Germline values: CDR1 MNHEY, CDR2 SVGAGI. The CDR3 runs 15 residues. V was pared by 6 bases and J by 2 bases, with 17 bases between.

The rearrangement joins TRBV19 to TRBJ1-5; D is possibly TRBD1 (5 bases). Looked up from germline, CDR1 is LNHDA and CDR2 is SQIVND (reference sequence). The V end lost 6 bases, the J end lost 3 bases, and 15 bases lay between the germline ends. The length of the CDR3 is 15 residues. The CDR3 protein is CASREGRGDNQPQHF. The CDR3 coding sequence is TGTGCCAGTAGGGAGGGTCGGGGGGACAATCAGCCCCAGCATTTT. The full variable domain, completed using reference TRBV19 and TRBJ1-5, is DGGITQSPKYLFRKEGQNVTLSCEQNLNHDAMYWYRQDPGQGLRLIYYSQIVNDFQKGDIAEGYSVSREKKESFPLTVTSAQKNPTAFYLCASREGRGDNQPQHFGDGTRLSIL.

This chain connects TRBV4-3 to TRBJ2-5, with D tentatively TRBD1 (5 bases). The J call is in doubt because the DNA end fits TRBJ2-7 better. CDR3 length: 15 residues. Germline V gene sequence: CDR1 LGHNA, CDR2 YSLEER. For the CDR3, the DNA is TGCGCCAGCAGCCAAGAGGCAGGGCACTCCTACGAGCAGTACTTC. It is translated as CASSQEAGHSYEQYF.

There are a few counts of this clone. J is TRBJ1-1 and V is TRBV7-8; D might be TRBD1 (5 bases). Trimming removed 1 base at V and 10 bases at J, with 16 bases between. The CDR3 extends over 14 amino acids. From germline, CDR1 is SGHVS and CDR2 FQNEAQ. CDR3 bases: TGTGCCAGCAGCTTAGTCCCCGGGGGAGCGGGAGCTTTCTTT. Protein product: CASSLVPGGAGAFF.